Below, 29 T cell receptor beta chains from the same sample are listed, as sequenced in a study of shared clonotypes between healthy human individuals. Clones were sequenced by immunoSEQ multiplex PCR, and TCRdb holds only the in-frame ones, with some missing. Of some 2,100,000 clones listed, around 93% are singletons. Naive CD8 isolation took CD45RO-negative cells positively selected for CCR7 and excluded terminally differentiated effector memory CD45RA+ cells. Sequencing used naive CD8+ T cells from PBMCs. The receptors derive from a man aged 18 to 29 in good health. Some clones in this sample may be carry-over from other donors' samples.

This clone was seen just once. The chain couples TRBV10-3 to TRBJ2-5; D is uncertain. Germline CDR1 reads ENHRY; CDR2 reads SYGVKD. V shed 2 bases and J shed 1 base, with 11 bases lying between them. The CDR3 runs 15 residues. The CDR3: CAISETRTVQETQYF. The CDR3 DNA is TGTGCCATCAGTGAGACCCGGACGGTCCAAGAGACCCAGTACTTC.

The CDR3 is CASSLMAGAGEQYF. DNA for the CDR3: TGTGCCAGCAGTTTAATGGCGGGAGCCGGCGAGCAGTACTTC. This chain uses TRBV27 with TRBJ2-7; 7 nucleotides agree with TRBD2. This CDR3 spans 14 amino acids. Germline-derived CDR1 and CDR2 are MNHEY and SMNVEV (reference sequence). Unmatched junction bases numbered 7, after V lost 2 bases and J lost 6 bases.

The V and J genes are TRBV7-2 and TRBJ1-5; a possible D gene is TRBD1 (6 bases). The CDR3 spans 16 residues. Trimming shortened V by 1 base and J by 2 bases, and 12 bases separated the two germline ends. Germline V lookup: CDR1 SGHTA, CDR2 FQGNSA. The CDR3, as DNA: TGTGCCAGCAGCTTAGTCGCCAGGGGCGGCAATCAGCCCCAGCATTTT. Translated: CASSLVARGGNQPQHF.

The chain joins TRBV9 to TRBJ2-1; D possibly corresponds to TRBD2 (6 bases). The V and J ends lost 0 bases and 7 bases respectively, with 11 bases between them. Germline lookup yields CDR1 SGDLS and CDR2 YYNGEE. The CDR3 extends over 14 amino acids. The CDR3 sequence: CASSVAGSGNEQFF. The CDR3 nucleotides are TGTGCCAGCAGCGTAGCTGGGAGCGGGAATGAGCAGTTCTTC.

The CDR3 loop reads CASSLSTLFGTGELFF. The DNA of the CDR3 is TGTGCCAGCAGCCTCTCGACTCTCTTCGGGACCGGGGAGCTGTTTTTT. The V call is TRBV7-8, the J call TRBJ2-2, with D unresolved. CDR3 size: 16 residues. Trimming removed 5 bases at V and 5 bases at J, with 18 bases between. Germline V gene lookup returns CDR1 SGHVS and CDR2 FQNEAQ.

The chain recombines TRBV2 with TRBJ2-5; tentative D call: TRBD2 (5 bases). Germline lookup yields CDR1 SNHLY and CDR2 FYNNEI. V was shortened by 9 bases and J by 4 bases, with 18 bases between the two germline ends. The CDR3 runs to 14 residues. CDR3: CARPPLAGGETQYF. CDR3 bases: TGTGCCAGACCCCCTCTGGCGGGCGGAGAGACCCAGTACTTC.

A remark on this clone: At the DNA level, this CDR3 is encoded by other sequences in the same sample as well. The V call is TRBV4-2, the J call TRBJ2-7; 9 positions agree with TRBD1. Germline V CDR1 and CDR2: LGHNA, YNFKEQ. The CDR3 has 14 amino acids. Trimming cost V 2 bases and J 4 bases; bases outside gene matches: 3. In DNA, the CDR3 is TGTGCCAGCAGCCAAACGGGACAGGGTTACGAGCAGTACTTC. It yields the protein CASSQTGQGYEQYF.

The rearrangement links TRBV9 to TRBJ1-3; unclear D gene. Per the germline V gene, CDR1 is SGDLS and CDR2 is YYNGEE. The CDR3 covers 16 residues. V lost 0 bases to trimming and J lost 1 base, with 11 bases between them. CDR3 region: CASSVVDRLSGNTIYF. The CDR3 DNA follows: TGTGCCAGCAGCGTAGTGGACCGTCTGTCTGGAAACACCATATATTTT.

The chain carries TRBV6-4 and TRBJ2-2, with TRBD2 matching 9 bases. The length of the CDR3 is 13 residues. Germline-derived CDR1 and CDR2 are MRHNA and SNTAGT. Trimming cost V 4 bases and J 6 bases; bases outside gene matches: 0. CDR3 DNA sequence: TGTGCCAGCAGTGTAGCGGGAGCCGGGGAGCTGTTTTTT. Its protein product is CASSVAGAGELFF.

The chain recombines TRBV5-6 with TRBJ2-6; no clear D. Germline CDR1 and CDR2: SGHDT and YYEEEE. The V end was cut by 2 bases, the J end by 2 bases, with 8 bases between. The CDR3 has 15 residues. CDR3 sequence reads: CASSFGLAGANVLTF. The CDR3 DNA follows: TGTGCCAGCAGCTTTGGCTTGGCTGGGGCCAACGTCCTGACTTTC. Looking up the rest from reference TRBV5-6 and TRBJ2-6 gives the full variable domain: DAGVTQSPTHLIKTRGQQVTLRCSPKSGHDTVSWYQQALGQGPQFIFQYYEEEERQRGNFPDRFSGHQFPNYSSELNVNALLLGDSALYLCASSFGLAGANVLTFGAGSRLTVL.

This clone was detected once. The V gene is TRBV4-3, the J gene TRBJ2-3; no definite D call. The V end lost 1 base, the J end lost 0 bases, and 11 bases lay between the germline ends. The CDR3 spans 16 residues. Germline CDR1 and CDR2: LGHNA and YSLEER. CDR3 bases: TGCGCCAGCAGCCAAGTTTTTTCGATAAGCACAGATACGCAGTATTTT. This sequence encodes CASSQVFSISTDTQYF.

V usage is TRBV7-9 and J usage is TRBJ2-2, with a weak D call TRBD1 (5 bases). Trimming removed 4 bases from V and 5 bases from J, with 14 bases in between. CDR3 length: 15 amino acids. Germline-derived CDR1 and CDR2 are SEHNR and FQNEAQ (reference sequence). CDR3 sequence: CASSSFRGETGELFF. Written as DNA, the CDR3 is TGTGCCAGCAGCTCCTTTAGGGGTGAGACCGGGGAGCTGTTTTTT.

The J gene is TRBJ1-2, the V gene TRBV7-9; 7 nucleotides agree with TRBD1. Trimming removed 5 bases from V and 4 bases from J; junction bases left unmatched: 4. Germline assignment: CDR1 SEHNR and CDR2 FQNEAQ (reference sequence). The CDR3 is made up of 13 amino acids. CDR3: CASSQTGLYGYTF. DNA for the CDR3: TGTGCCAGCAGCCAGACAGGGCTCTATGGCTACACCTTC.

The J gene is TRBJ2-7, the V gene TRBV29-1, with a weak D call TRBD1 (6 bases). Trimming stripped 2 bases from V and 6 bases from J, with 14 bases between. Germline CDR1 SQVTM, CDR2 ANQGSEA. The CDR3 extends over 13 amino acids. The CDR3 region has the DNA TGCAGCGTTGAAAAGGACAGAACATCCGAGCAGTACTTC. It codes for CSVEKDRTSEQYF.

V usage is TRBV15 and J usage is TRBJ2-7, with a possible D match to TRBD2 (5 bases). The length of the CDR3 is 15 residues. Germline-derived CDR1 and CDR2 are LNHNV and YYDKDF (reference sequence). V lost 0 bases and J lost 3, with 12 bases in between. The CDR3 reads CATSRDQPGLYEQYF. The CDR3 DNA reads TGTGCCACCAGCAGAGATCAGCCAGGACTCTACGAGCAGTACTTC. Combining the CDR3 with reference TRBV15 and TRBJ2-7 gives the whole variable domain DAMVIQNPRYQVTQFGKPVTLSCSQTLNHNVMYWYQQKSSQAPKLLFHYYDKDFNNEADTPDNFQSRRPNTSFCFLDIRSPGLGDTAMYLCATSRDQPGLYEQYFGPGTRLTVT.

CDR3 in amino acids: CASSSNDGYNEQFF. CDR3 bases: TGTGCCAGCAGCTCTAACGACGGTTACAATGAGCAGTTCTTC. This chain links TRBV7-9 with TRBJ2-1; D is undetermined. CDR1 and CDR2 (germline): SEHNR, FQNEAQ (reference sequence). Trimming took off 4 bases at V and 4 bases at J, with 11 bases between the two ends. This CDR3 spans 14 amino acids.

This chain joins TRBV19 and TRBJ2-7; the D is unclear. The CDR3 length is 14 residues. V lost 3 bases to trimming and J lost 7 bases, with 16 bases between them. Germline V lookup: CDR1 LNHDA, CDR2 SQIVND (reference sequence). The CDR3 sequence is CASSIRYVSSEQYF. The CDR3 region has the DNA TGTGCCAGTAGTATTAGGTACGTCAGCAGTGAGCAGTACTTC.

This rearrangement joins TRBV7-9 to TRBJ2-6, with no clear D. The CDR3 has 16 amino acids. Germline loops: CDR1 SEHNR, CDR2 FQNEAQ (reference sequence). V was shortened by 3 bases and J by 0 bases, with 9 bases between the two germline ends. This CDR3 is CASSFSRISGANVLTF. CDR3 DNA: TGTGCCAGCAGCTTTAGCCGCATCTCTGGGGCCAACGTCCTGACTTTC. The entire variable domain, with the rest obtained from reference TRBV7-9 and TRBJ2-6, is as follows: DTGVSQNPRHKITKRGQNVTFRCDPISEHNRLYWYRQTLGQGPEFLTYFQNEAQLEKSRLLSDRFSAERPKGSFSTLEIQRTEQGDSAMYLCASSFSRISGANVLTFGAGSRLTVL.

The rearrangement uses TRBV28 and TRBJ2-2; TRBD1 matches 7 bases. The V gene end was trimmed by 4 bases and the J gene end by 4 bases; junction bases not matched to a gene: 3. Germline CDR1 and CDR2: MDHEN and SYDVKM. This CDR3 is built from 14 residues. CDR3 DNA sequence: TGTGCCAGCAGTTCCCGGGACAGCACCGGGGAGCTGTTTTTT. As protein: CASSSRDSTGELFF.

V is TRBV29-1 and J is TRBJ2-1; TRBD2 matches at 7 bases. Germline V gene lookup returns CDR1 SQVTM and CDR2 ANQGSEA. V was clipped by 6 bases and J by 0 bases; unmatched bases: 5. The CDR3 covers 14 residues. This chain's CDR3 is CSVMGGSSYNEQFF. Written as DNA, the CDR3 is TGCAGCGTGATGGGGGGGAGCTCCTACAATGAGCAGTTCTTC.

The V and J genes are TRBV9 and TRBJ2-1; D not certain. The CDR3 consists of 16 residues. V gave up 0 bases and J gave up 0 bases, with 10 bases separating them. Germline V CDR1 and CDR2: SGDLS, YYNGEE. CDR3 in DNA: TGTGCCAGCAGCGTAGCGGATGCTAGCTCCTACAATGAGCAGTTCTTC. It yields the protein CASSVADASSYNEQFF.

The chain links TRBV27 to TRBJ2-7; 7 bases fit TRBD2. This CDR3 contains 13 residues. Trimming removed 5 bases from V and 2 bases from J; junction bases left unmatched: 3. Germline CDR1 MNHEY, CDR2 SMNVEV (reference sequence). CDR3 sequence (DNA): TGTGCCAGCAGTGCAGGACTAGCCTACGAGCAGTACTTC. This codes for CASSAGLAYEQYF.

V gene TRBV15 combines with J gene TRBJ2-6; D possibly matches TRBD1 or TRBD2 (5 bases each). Looked up from germline, CDR1 is LNHNV and CDR2 is YYDKDF (reference sequence). The CDR3 loop spans 18 amino acids. V shed 3 bases and J shed 0 bases, with 15 bases lying between them. CDR3 protein: CATSSFRDLISGANVLTF. The CDR3 DNA sequence: TGTGCCACCAGCAGTTTCCGGGACCTCATCTCTGGGGCCAACGTCCTGACTTTC.

This clone showed up just a few times. This CDR3 is CARRYRDTEAFF. The CDR3 bases are TGTGCCAGACGATACCGGGACACTGAAGCTTTCTTT. The V gene is TRBV28, the J gene TRBJ1-1, with D uncertain. CDR3 length: 12 amino acids. Germline V lookup: CDR1 MDHEN, CDR2 SYDVKM. Trimming stripped 9 bases from V and 3 bases from J, with 11 bases between.

This rearrangement joins TRBV15 to TRBJ2-7; a possible D gene is TRBD2 (7 bases). This CDR3 spans 16 amino acids. V gave up 3 bases and J gave up 4 bases, with 19 bases separating them. Germline-derived CDR1 and CDR2 are LNHNV and YYDKDF (reference sequence). DNA of the CDR3: TGTGCCACCAGCAGCCCAGGTGGGGGAGGGGGTTACGAGCAGTACTTC. This encodes CATSSPGGGGGYEQYF. The whole variable domain, filled in from reference TRBV15 and TRBJ2-7, reads DAMVIQNPRYQVTQFGKPVTLSCSQTLNHNVMYWYQQKSSQAPKLLFHYYDKDFNNEADTPDNFQSRRPNTSFCFLDIRSPGLGDTAMYLCATSSPGGGGGYEQYFGPGTRLTVT.

Worth noting for this clone: The same CDR3 can be traced to other DNA sequences in this sample. This chain links TRBV5-6 with TRBJ2-1; D may be TRBD2 (6 bases). In germline, CDR1 is SGHDT, CDR2 YYEEEE. CDR3 size: 11 residues. The V end lost 2 bases, the J end lost 10 bases, and 7 bases lay between the germline ends. The CDR3 spells CASSFGGEQFF. In nucleotides, the CDR3 is TGTGCCAGCAGCTTCGGGGGAGAGCAGTTCTTC.

In this sample, this clone turned up once. The chain uses TRBV11-2 and TRBJ2-1; 7 bases are shared with TRBD2. The CDR3 has 16 amino acids. Germline V gives CDR1 SGHAT, CDR2 FQNNGV. Unmatched junction bases numbered 4, after V lost 1 base and J lost 1 base. CDR3 nucleotides: TGTGCCAGCAGCTTAGGGCGGGAGAGGTCCTACAATGAGCAGTTCTTC. It codes for CASSLGRERSYNEQFF. The entire variable domain, with the rest obtained from reference TRBV11-2 and TRBJ2-1, is as follows: EAGVAQSPRYKIIEKRQSVAFWCNPISGHATLYWYQQILGQGPKLLIQFQNNGVVDDSQLPKDRFSAERLKGVDSTLKIQPAKLEDSAVYLCASSLGRERSYNEQFFGPGTRLTVL.

The V and J genes are TRBV27 and TRBJ2-2, with TRBD2 matching 12 bases. V shed 5 bases and J 4 bases; nucleotides not matched to a gene: 11. Germline CDR1 and CDR2: MNHEY and SMNVEV (reference sequence). The length of the CDR3 is 18 residues. The chain's CDR3 is CASSVPTPSGRVTGELFF. The DNA of the CDR3 is TGTGCCAGCAGTGTCCCAACTCCTAGCGGGAGGGTCACCGGGGAGCTGTTTTTT.

This rearrangement joins TRBV19 to TRBJ2-3, with D possibly being TRBD1 (6 bases). CDR1 and CDR2 from the germline V gene are LNHDA and SQIVND (reference sequence). V dropped 2 bases and J dropped 1 base, with 13 bases sitting between them. The CDR3 length is 16 residues. CDR3 residues: CASSILFRGGTDTQYF. Written as DNA, the CDR3 is TGTGCCAGTAGTATACTCTTCAGGGGCGGCACAGATACGCAGTATTTT.